These 16 T cell receptor beta chains came from one sample sequenced in a study of blood T cell repertoires in COVID-19. Assay: immunoSEQ multiplex PCR; the TCRdb copy retains only in-frame clones and omits some. The data hold about 64,000 clones, with around nine tenths observed a single time. Source material: peripheral blood. The receptors were gathered from a man between 65 and 79 years old with acute or convalescent COVID-19.

The chain has TRBV28 and TRBJ1-5; TRBD1 matches 10 bases. V lost 3 bases, J lost 2 bases, and 7 bases stayed unmatched. The germline CDR1 and CDR2 sequences are MDHEN and SYDVKM. There are 17 residues in the CDR3. The chain's CDR3 is CASSFPDRGFGNQPQHF. The CDR3 DNA sequence: TGTGCCAGCAGTTTCCCGGACAGGGGGTTTGGCAATCAGCCCCAGCATTTT. The variable domain in full, with the rest retrieved from reference TRBV28 and TRBJ1-5, is DVKVTQSSRYLVKRTGEKVFLECVQDMDHENMFWYRQDPGLGLRLIYFSYDVKMKEKGDIPEGYSVSREKKERFSLILESASTNQTSMYLCASSFPDRGFGNQPQHFGDGTRLSIL.

The V and J genes are TRBV19 and TRBJ1-5; 7 nucleotides align to TRBD1. J gave up 3 bases and V 4 bases, and 12 bases lay outside the gene matches. Germline loops: CDR1 LNHDA, CDR2 SQIVND (reference sequence). The CDR3 runs to 17 residues. CDR3 in amino acids: CASSNPRDRVLNQPQHF. In nucleotides, the CDR3 is TGTGCCAGTAGTAACCCCCGCGACAGGGTGCTCAATCAGCCCCAGCATTTT.

The chain joins TRBV19 to TRBJ2-7; the match to TRBD1 covers 10 bases. CDR3 length equals 12 residues. With 9 bases clipped from V and 2 bases from J, the junction kept 1 base outside the gene matches. The germline CDR1 and CDR2 sequences are LNHDA and SQIVND (reference sequence). CDR3 region: CASGQGAYEQYF. In DNA form, the CDR3 reads TGTGCCAGCGGACAGGGGGCCTACGAGCAGTACTTC.

The V and J genes are TRBV18 and TRBJ1-6; D uncertain. CDR1 is KGHSH and CDR2 is LQKENI in the germline V gene. The CDR3 is 15 residues long. V dropped 2 bases and J dropped 7 bases, with 12 bases sitting between them. CDR3 DNA: TGTGCCAGCTCACCAGGGCAAGAGGGAAATTCACCCCTCCACTTT. This gives the protein CASSPGQEGNSPLHF.

The rearrangement links TRBV7-9 to TRBJ2-7; a weak D match, TRBD2 (5 bases). The V and J ends lost 1 base and 1 base respectively, with 14 bases between them. The CDR3 spans 16 residues. Germline loops: CDR1 SEHNR, CDR2 FQNEAQ (reference sequence). Here the CDR3 reads CASSLGAGSPSYEQYF. In DNA form, the CDR3 reads TGTGCCAGCAGCTTAGGTGCGGGCTCTCCTTCCTACGAGCAGTACTTC.

V and J are TRBV27 and TRBJ2-5, with 14 positions matching TRBD2. In germline, CDR1 is MNHEY, CDR2 SMNVEV (reference sequence). CDR3 length: 16 residues. V lost 5 bases and J lost 7; bases outside the gene matches: 9. This CDR3 is CASSPRLAGGVGTQYF. The CDR3 nucleotides read TGTGCCAGCAGTCCTCGACTAGCGGGGGGGGTCGGGACCCAGTACTTC.

The genes are TRBV14 and TRBJ2-1; D may be TRBD1 (5 bases). This CDR3 has 15 amino acids. V gave up 4 bases and J gave up 4 bases, with 14 bases separating them. From germline, CDR1 is SGHDN and CDR2 FVKESK. The CDR3 loop is CASSRPRTPYNEQFF. Here the CDR3 DNA reads TGTGCCAGCAGCCGTCCTCGGACACCTTACAATGAGCAGTTCTTC.

The CDR3 nucleotides are TGTGCCAGCAGCAGATACCAGGGGATGGAGACCCAGTACTTC. Protein: CASSRYQGMETQYF. The chain carries TRBV27 and TRBJ2-5; tentatively, D is TRBD1 (6 bases). This CDR3 comprises 14 residues. V was cut by 6 bases and J by 5 bases, with 16 bases left in between. Per germline, CDR1 MNHEY and CDR2 SMNVEV (reference sequence).

This chain uses TRBV7-3 with TRBJ2-7; a weak D match, TRBD1 (5 bases). The CDR3 runs 13 residues. With 5 bases removed from V and 7 bases from J, the gap between germline ends came to 15 bases. Germline CDR1 is SGHTA and CDR2 is FQGTGA. This CDR3 reads CASSPLGDREQYF. The CDR3 DNA is TGTGCCAGCAGCCCTTTAGGGGATCGAGAGCAGTACTTC.

The chain joins TRBV25-1 to TRBJ1-2; TRBD1 is a possible D gene (6 bases). V was shortened by 6 bases and J by 4 bases, with 21 bases between the two germline ends. The germline CDR1 and CDR2 sequences are MGHDK and SYGVNS. This CDR3 contains 16 residues. The CDR3 nucleotides are TGTGCCAGCAGCCCGGCGGGGGGCGATTTTCTCTATGGCTACACCTTC. Translated: CASSPAGGDFLYGYTF.

V is TRBV5-1 and J is TRBJ1-2, with D tentatively TRBD1 (5 bases). This CDR3 comprises 17 residues. CDR1 is SGHRS, CDR2 YFSETQ, per germline. The V end was cut by 4 bases, the J end by 3 bases, with 22 bases between. The CDR3 protein is CASSQGGSRYFDYGYTF. Written as DNA, the CDR3 is TGCGCCAGCAGCCAGGGAGGGTCTCGGTATTTTGACTATGGCTACACCTTC.

The chain links TRBV29-1 to TRBJ2-2; 8 nucleotides match TRBD2. Germline CDR1 reads SQVTM; CDR2 reads ANQGSEA. V lost 0 bases, J lost 5 bases, and 8 bases stayed unmatched. The CDR3 is 16 residues long. The CDR3 coding sequence is TGCAGCGTTGAAGATGCGGACCGGGGGGGGACCGGGGAGCTGTTTTTT. This sequence encodes CSVEDADRGGTGELFF.

This chain joins TRBV6-2 or TRBV6-3 and TRBJ1-4, with D uncertain. The CDR3 contains 16 residues. The germline V gene has CDR1 MNHEY and CDR2 SVGEGT. V was shortened by 4 bases and J by 3 bases, with 15 bases between the two germline ends. The CDR3 region has the DNA TGTGCCAGCAGTTTCCCGCTCGACTATCCTAATGAAAAACTGTTTTTT. Translated, it gives CASSFPLDYPNEKLFF.

Here the CDR3 DNA reads TGTGCCAGCAGTTTAAGGGGGCCCGATACGCAGTATTTT. Protein: CASSLRGPDTQYF. V usage is TRBV27 and J usage is TRBJ2-3; 7 positions agree with TRBD1. The trim removed 2 bases at V and 6 bases at J, leaving 2 bases unmatched. CDR3 size: 13 residues. Germline CDR1 and CDR2: MNHEY and SMNVEV (reference sequence).

This sequence joins TRBV20-1 and TRBJ1-2, with a possible D match to TRBD1 (5 bases). The germline gives CDR1 DFQATT, CDR2 SNEGSKA (reference sequence). This CDR3 has 11 amino acids. Trimming shortened V by 3 bases and J by 8 bases, and 10 bases separated the two germline ends. CDR3 sequence reads: CSASPGGGYTF. CDR3 coding DNA: TGCAGTGCTAGTCCCGGGGGGGGCTACACCTTC.

Worth noting for this clone: Other DNA sequences in this specimen translate into the identical CDR3. This chain joins TRBV4-3 and TRBJ2-2, with 13 bases lining up with TRBD2. CDR3 length equals 19 residues. With V trimmed by 0 bases and J by 1 base, 5 bases remained unmatched. Germline V gene sequence: CDR1 LGHNA, CDR2 YSLEER. The CDR3 sequence is CASSQEKLAGGRNTGELFF. In DNA form, the CDR3 reads TGCGCCAGCAGCCAAGAGAAACTAGCGGGGGGGCGGAACACCGGGGAGCTGTTTTTT.